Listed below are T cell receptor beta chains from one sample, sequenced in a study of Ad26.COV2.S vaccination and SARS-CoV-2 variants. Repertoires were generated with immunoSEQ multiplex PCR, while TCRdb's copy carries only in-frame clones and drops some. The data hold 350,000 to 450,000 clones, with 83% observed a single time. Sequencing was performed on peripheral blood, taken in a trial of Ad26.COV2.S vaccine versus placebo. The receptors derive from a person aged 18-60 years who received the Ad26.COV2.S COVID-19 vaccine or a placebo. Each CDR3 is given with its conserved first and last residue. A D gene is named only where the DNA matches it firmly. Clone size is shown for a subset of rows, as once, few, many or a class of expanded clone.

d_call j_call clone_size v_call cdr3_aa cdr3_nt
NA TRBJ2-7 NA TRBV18 CASSPLGLYEQYF TGTGCCAGCTCACCACTCGGGCTCTACGAGCAGTACTTC
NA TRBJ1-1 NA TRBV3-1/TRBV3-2 CASSQDLSGETEAFF TGTGCCAGCAGCCAAGATCTGTCAGGGGAGACTGAAGCTTTCTTT
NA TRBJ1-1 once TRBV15 CATSRSVGAWSEAFF TGTGCCACCAGCCGCTCCGTCGGGGCATGGTCTGAAGCTTTCTTT
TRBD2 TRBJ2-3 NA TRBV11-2 CASSPRLAGVADTQYF TGTGCCAGCAGCCCCCGACTAGCGGGGGTGGCAGATACGCAGTATTTT
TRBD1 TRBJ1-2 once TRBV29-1 CSVGTGVDGYTF TGCAGCGTTGGCACAGGGGTGGATGGCTACACCTTC
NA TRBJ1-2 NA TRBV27 CASSLFGGGGGYTF TGTGCCAGCAGTTTATTCGGGGGCGGAGGTGGCTACACCTTC
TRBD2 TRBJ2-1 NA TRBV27 CASSPWTSGAGEQFF TGTGCCAGCAGTCCGTGGACTAGCGGGGCGGGTGAGCAGTTCTTC
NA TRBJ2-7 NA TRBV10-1 CASTPAVAYEQYF TGCGCCAGCACCCCCGCAGTTGCCTACGAGCAGTACTTC
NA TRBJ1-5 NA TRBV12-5 CASGANQHF TGTGCTAGTGGTGCCAACCAGCATTTT
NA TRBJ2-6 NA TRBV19 CASSMGSSGANVLTF TGTGCCAGTAGTATGGGCAGCTCTGGGGCCAACGTCCTGACTTTC
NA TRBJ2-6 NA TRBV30 CAWGVISGANVLTF TGTGCCTGGGGAGTCATTTCTGGGGCCAACGTCCTGACTTTC